This T cell receptor (beta chain) was observed in a study of response to subunit inactivated influenza vaccine. Study-wide results and limits: Authors suggested few new T cells are recruited by each seasonal influenza vaccination.

This clonotype was observed at least ten times. The antigen is not known. V was pared by 1 base and J by 0 bases, with 7 bases between. This CDR3 contains 15 residues. CDR1 and CDR2 (germline): LGHNA, YSLEER. TCRdb fed the RT-PCR reads into MiXCR, producing one record per CDR3 protein. The sample yields some 200,000 distinct CDR3 sequences, less than 15% seen once. The sample also formed part of further work on T cells expressing NK-cell markers. From that paper: In generating TCR beta cDNA, 5'RACE template switching with UMIs was used. In the group of eight sequenced donors, seven were HCMV-seropositive and one was seronegative. Six or seven donors had dominant NKG2C+ clonotypes that comprised about 1.0-7.5% of their CD8+ T cells. Clarity on HCMV specificity was lacking for the expanded NKG2C+ T cell clones.

The chain carries TRBV4-3 and TRBJ2-1; D gene ambiguous. The source was CD8+ T cells sorted from PBMCs, collected 11 to 12 days after vaccination. The receptor was isolated from a man aged 50 or older who received an inactivated influenza vaccine. The CDR3 nucleotides read TGCGCCAGCAGCCAAGGGCCGAGCTCCTACAATGAGCAGTTCTTC. This gives the protein CASSQGPSSYNEQFF.